Following are 10 T cell receptor beta chains from one sample sequenced in a study of patients and donors after allogeneic stem cell transplantation. One entry per CDR3 protein, called by TCRdb with MiXCR from the RT-PCR reads. The sample has about 200,000 distinct CDR3 sequences, over 30% seen once; the top ten hold around 10%. Sequences were obtained from blood, either unsorted or a sorted T cell fraction (not recorded which). These receptors were obtained from a human donor who was either an allogeneic HSCT recipient or a stem cell or donor lymphocyte infusion donor (not recorded which). It is not recorded whose cells these are; they may come from a transplant donor.

This clonotype was observed a single time. In DNA form, the CDR3 reads TGTGCCAGCAGTGAGAGCGGCTACAAAAACATTCAGTACTTC. Its translation is CASSESGYKNIQYF. The chain is built from TRBV2 and TRBJ2-4; possibly TRBD2 for D (5 bases). Trimming shortened V by 3 bases and J by 3 bases, and 9 bases separated the two germline ends. Germline assignment: CDR1 SNHLY and CDR2 FYNNEI. The CDR3 is 14 amino acids. Using reference TRBV2 and TRBJ2-4 for the parts outside the CDR3, the full variable domain is EPEVTQTPSHQVTQMGQEVILRCVPISNHLYFYWYRQILGQKVEFLVSFYNNEISEKSEIFDDQFSVERPDGSNFTLKIRSTKLEDSAMYFCASSESGYKNIQYFGAGTRLSVL.

The chain couples TRBV5-1 to TRBJ1-3; a weak D match, TRBD1 (5 bases). This CDR3 is 15 amino acids long. CDR1 is SGHRS, CDR2 YFSETQ, per germline. Trimming removed 2 bases at V and 0 bases at J, with 9 bases between. The CDR3 spells CASSFLGDSGNTIYF. The CDR3 DNA follows: TGCGCCAGCAGCTTCCTGGGGGACTCTGGAAACACCATATATTTT.

This chain uses TRBV12-3 or TRBV12-4 with TRBJ2-1; D may be TRBD2 (6 bases). The CDR3 covers 15 residues. Trimming pared 6 bases from V and 0 bases from J, leaving 12 bases between. DNA of the CDR3: TGTGCCAGCAGAACCGGGACTCGCTCCTACAATGAGCAGTTCTTC. It is translated as CASRTGTRSYNEQFF.

As to this clonotype: The missing conserved phenylalanine or tryptophan at the end of this CDR3 makes a read error likely. The chain combines TRBV3-1 with TRBJ2-1, with D unclear. V was shortened by 2 bases and J by 3 bases, with 11 bases between the two germline ends. Germline V CDR1 and CDR2: LGHDT, YNNKEL (reference sequence). The CDR3 has 15 amino acids. CDR3 sequence reads: CASSQSPARYNEQFL. CDR3 sequence (DNA): TGTGCCAGCAGCCAATCCCCGGCACGCTACAATGAGCAGTTCTTA.

In this sample, this clonotype turned up a few times. This chain links TRBV5-1 with TRBJ1-6; 10 bases are a match to TRBD1. With 3 bases clipped from V and 7 bases from J, the junction kept 4 bases outside the gene matches. Germline loops: CDR1 SGHRS, CDR2 YFSETQ. The CDR3 is 15 residues long. The CDR3 is CASSYGTGENSPLHF. The CDR3 bases are TGCGCCAGCAGCTACGGGACAGGGGAGAATTCACCCCTCCACTTT.

This rearrangement joins TRBV12-3 or TRBV12-4 to TRBJ1-4; D is perhaps TRBD1 (6 bases). The ends were cut back, 6 bases at V and 1 base at J, with 15 bases in the middle. CDR3 length: 16 residues. The CDR3 region has the DNA TGTGCCAGCAGCATAGGAGGGGGGTTAACTAATGAAAAACTGTTTTTT. It codes for CASSIGGGLTNEKLFF.

V usage is TRBV7-2 and J usage is TRBJ1-2; D gene uncertain. The CDR3 runs 13 residues. V was pared by 0 bases and J by 4 bases, with 6 bases between. The germline gives CDR1 SGHTA, CDR2 FQGNSA. CDR3 residues: CASSLAEGYGYTF. CDR3 nucleotides: TGTGCCAGCAGCTTAGCAGAGGGCTATGGCTACACCTTC.

This clonotype has more than one count but fewer than ten. This chain connects TRBV12-3 or TRBV12-4 to TRBJ2-4; perhaps TRBD1 as D (5 bases). The V end lost 6 bases, the J end lost 9 bases, and 12 bases lay between the germline ends. CDR3 length equals 12 residues. CDR3 DNA: TGTGCCAGCAGCGCAGGGTGGGCCATTCAGTACTTC. It translates to CASSAGWAIQYF.

The chain combines TRBV20-1 with TRBJ1-2; unclear D gene. Trimming removed 2 bases at V and 4 bases at J, with 17 bases between. The CDR3 is 15 residues long. The germline V gene encodes CDR1 DFQATT and CDR2 SNEGSKA (reference sequence). This chain's CDR3 is CSARRSGRGGYGYTF. The CDR3 nucleotides read TGCAGTGCTAGACGAAGCGGACGGGGAGGCTATGGCTACACCTTC.

This clonotype was seen only a few times. J is TRBJ1-6 and V is TRBV13; perhaps TRBD1 as D (6 bases). Germline V gene data show CDR1 as PRHDT and CDR2 as FYEKMQ (reference sequence). The CDR3 spans 16 residues. With 7 bases removed from V and 0 bases from J, the gap between germline ends came to 13 bases. The CDR3 nucleotides read TGTGCCAGCACCCGACAGGCCAGCTCCTATAATTCACCCCTCCACTTT. It encodes CASTRQASSYNSPLHF.